The table lists the clone carrying this T cell receptor (beta chain) with a few counts. Antigen specificity is unknown. While unrecorded immune exposures were likely, the donors were nominally healthy when sampled. This sample was included in a study of cytomegalovirus exposure and HLA in healthy donors. Study details: Early release data held tens of millions of unique TCRs from HLA-typed donors. General study findings and limits: Analysis was carried out at a later point, and it linked a missense DCLRE1C variant to TCR beta V- and J-gene trimming. Information on immune exposure was restricted to one variable (CMV serostatus).

CDR1 SQVTM and CDR2 ANQGSEA come from the germline V gene. V was clipped by 2 bases and J by 3 bases; unmatched bases: 2. This CDR3 region has 13 residues. The PCR was carried out with 60 Vbeta primers and 13 Jbeta primers. The repertoire was sequenced with immunoSEQ multiplex PCR; TCRdb's copy has only in-frame clones and lacks some. The sample has about 94,000 clones, roughly three fifths seen once. Sequencing input: PBMCs. The receptor comes from a man aged 25-45 years in good health and CMV-seronegative. The V call is TRBV29-1, the J call TRBJ2-7; 9 nucleotides align to TRBD1. CDR3: CSVEKTGGYEQYF. As DNA, the CDR3 is TGCAGCGTTGAAAAGACAGGGGGCTACGAGCAGTACTTC.